Listed below are T cell receptor beta chains from one sample, sequenced in a study of cytomegalovirus exposure and HLA in healthy donors. Measured with immunoSEQ multiplex PCR; TCRdb has only the in-frame clones, and not every one. The data contain about 100,000 clones, over 65% of them singletons. Source material: PBMCs. The receptors here all came from a woman aged 18 to 35 in good health and CMV-seropositive. CDR3s include the opening cysteine and the closing phenylalanine or tryptophan. A D gene is named only where the DNA matches it firmly. Some rows have no size entry. The others give once, few or many, or a class for an expanded clone.

d_gene: -
v_gene: TRBV5-4
j_gene: TRBJ2-5
len: 15
abundance: -
CDR3nt: TGTGCCAGCAGCTTGGATGCAAGGGGGTTAGAGACCCAGTACTTC
CDR3aa: CASSLDARGLETQYF

d_gene: TRBD2
v_gene: TRBV5-4
j_gene: TRBJ2-7
len: 16
abundance: -
CDR3nt: TGTGCCAGCAGCTTGAGTCGTGCTAGCGGCTCCTACGAGCAGTACTTC
CDR3aa: CASSLSRASGSYEQYF

d_gene: -
v_gene: TRBV19
j_gene: TRBJ1-6
len: 16
abundance: -
CDR3nt: TGTGCCAGTAGTACGAAGGTGGCGGGGGGCTTGACACCCCTCCACTTT
CDR3aa: CASSTKVAGGLTPLHF

d_gene: -
v_gene: TRBV2
j_gene: TRBJ1-1
len: 15
abundance: -
CDR3nt: TGTGCCAGCAGTGATATTCTGGTCCCGTACATTGAAGCTTTCTTT
CDR3aa: CASSDILVPYIEAFF

d_gene: TRBD2
v_gene: TRBV2
j_gene: TRBJ2-1
len: 17
abundance: -
CDR3nt: TGTGCCAGCACGGACAGGGGACTAGCGGGAGGGTACAATGAGCAGTTCTTC
CDR3aa: CASTDRGLAGGYNEQFF

d_gene: TRBD1
v_gene: TRBV9
j_gene: TRBJ1-5
len: 13
abundance: -
CDR3nt: TGTGCCAGCAGCGGGGGACAGGGCCAGCCCCAGCATTTT
CDR3aa: CASSGGQGQPQHF

d_gene: -
v_gene: TRBV4-3
j_gene: TRBJ1-2
len: 12
abundance: -
CDR3nt: TGCGCCAGCAGCCAAGAGGGAGATTGGCGCACCTTC
CDR3aa: CASSQEGDWRTF

d_gene: -
v_gene: TRBV21-1
j_gene: TRBJ1-2
len: 17
abundance: -
CDR3nt: TGTGCCAGCAGCAAATGGCAGGGGGCTCTAGCTAACTATGGCTACACCTTC
CDR3aa: CASSKWQGALANYGYTF

d_gene: TRBD1
v_gene: TRBV6-5
j_gene: TRBJ2-2
len: 14
abundance: few
CDR3nt: TGTGCCAGCATGCAAAGGACAGGGTCCGGGGAGCTGTTTTTT
CDR3aa: CASMQRTGSGELFF

d_gene: -
v_gene: TRBV5-5
j_gene: TRBJ2-2
len: 16
abundance: -
CDR3nt: TGTGCCAGCACCCCCCCGGACAAGCCCCGTACCGGGGAGCTGTTTTTT
CDR3aa: CASTPPDKPRTGELFF

d_gene: TRBD2
v_gene: TRBV10-3
j_gene: TRBJ2-1
len: 15
abundance: -
CDR3nt: TGTGCCATCAGTGAGGGACTAGCGGATTACAATGAGCAGTTCTTC
CDR3aa: CAISEGLADYNEQFF

d_gene: TRBD2
v_gene: TRBV11-1
j_gene: TRBJ2-4
len: 19
abundance: -
CDR3nt: TGTGCCAGCAGCTCCACTCTGGCGGGTCAGCGGGAGAGGGCGAACATTCAGTACTTC
CDR3aa: CASSSTLAGQRERANIQYF

d_gene: TRBD1
v_gene: TRBV19
j_gene: TRBJ2-3
len: 16
abundance: -
CDR3nt: TGTGCCAGTAGTTCCCGCCGGGACAGGGCCACAGATACGCAGTATTTT
CDR3aa: CASSSRRDRATDTQYF

d_gene: -
v_gene: TRBV18
j_gene: TRBJ2-1
len: 13
abundance: -
CDR3nt: TGTGCCAGCTCACCACCGACCAGGAATGAGCAGTTCTTC
CDR3aa: CASSPPTRNEQFF

d_gene: TRBD1
v_gene: TRBV5-1
j_gene: TRBJ1-1
len: 15
abundance: -
CDR3nt: TGCGCCAGCAGCTTCCAGGGGGCTGTCGTGACTGAAGCTTTCTTT
CDR3aa: CASSFQGAVVTEAFF

d_gene: -
v_gene: TRBV6-6
j_gene: TRBJ2-7
len: 11
abundance: once
CDR3nt: TGTGCCAGCAGTTCGCGCTACGAGCAGTACTTC
CDR3aa: CASSSRYEQYF

d_gene: -
v_gene: TRBV4-2
j_gene: TRBJ2-6
len: 17
abundance: -
CDR3nt: TGTGCCAGCAGCCAAGACAGGGTCAGCTCTGGGGCCAACGTCCTGACTTTC
CDR3aa: CASSQDRVSSGANVLTF

d_gene: -
v_gene: TRBV5-1
j_gene: TRBJ1-1
len: 14
abundance: few
CDR3nt: TGCGCCAGCAGCTTAACGACAGCGAACACTGAAGCTTTCTTT
CDR3aa: CASSLTTANTEAFF

d_gene: TRBD2
v_gene: TRBV19
j_gene: TRBJ2-3
len: 19
abundance: -
CDR3nt: TGTGCCAGTAGTATAGATTGGACTAGCGGGGGGCTTAGCACAGATACGCAGTATTTT
CDR3aa: CASSIDWTSGGLSTDTQYF

d_gene: TRBD1
v_gene: TRBV19
j_gene: TRBJ1-4
len: 14
abundance: -
CDR3nt: TGTGCCAGTACGGCGGGCAGGGGGCGAGAAAAACTGTTTTTT
CDR3aa: CASTAGRGREKLFF

d_gene: TRBD1
v_gene: TRBV7-6
j_gene: TRBJ2-4
len: 15
abundance: -
CDR3nt: TGTGCCAGCAGCCTCAGACAGGGGGCGTCTTCGTTTCAGTACTTC
CDR3aa: CASSLRQGASSFQYF

d_gene: TRBD1
v_gene: TRBV27
j_gene: TRBJ2-7
len: 14
abundance: -
CDR3nt: TGTGCCAGCAGAGCCGGGACAGGATCCTACGAGCAGTACTTC
CDR3aa: CASRAGTGSYEQYF